This T cell receptor beta chain was found in a study of regulatory T cells in long-lasting Graves disease. Overall study: The definition of persistent Graves' disease was over 5 years of antithyroid drugs with positive TSH receptor antibodies.

Specified time point: persistent/refractory GD, antithyroid drugs over 5 years with positive TRAb. PBMCs were the source of the RNA used for TCR sequencing. Peripheral blood, roughly 10 milliliters of it, was drawn into EDTA tubes. To make TCR beta libraries, researchers used iRepertoire HTBI primers and Arm-PCR of CDR3 regions. TCRdb processed the multiplex PCR reads anew with MiXCR; each CDR3 protein has one entry. The table includes about 460,000 distinct CDR3 sequences, less than 25% detected once. This receptor was obtained from a female donor with Graves disease. Source: peripheral blood mononuclear cells (PBMCs), taken when the disease was refractory, from a patient treated with antithyroid drugs.

CDR3 coding DNA: TGTGCCAGCAGCTTCACTGGGGTTCAAGAGACCCAGTACTTC. Protein sequence: CASSFTGVQETQYF. This sequence joins TRBV11-2 and TRBJ2-5; D remains unclear. The germline V gene encodes CDR1 SGHAT and CDR2 FQNNGV. This CDR3 has 14 residues. V dropped 3 bases and J dropped 2 bases, with 10 bases sitting between them.